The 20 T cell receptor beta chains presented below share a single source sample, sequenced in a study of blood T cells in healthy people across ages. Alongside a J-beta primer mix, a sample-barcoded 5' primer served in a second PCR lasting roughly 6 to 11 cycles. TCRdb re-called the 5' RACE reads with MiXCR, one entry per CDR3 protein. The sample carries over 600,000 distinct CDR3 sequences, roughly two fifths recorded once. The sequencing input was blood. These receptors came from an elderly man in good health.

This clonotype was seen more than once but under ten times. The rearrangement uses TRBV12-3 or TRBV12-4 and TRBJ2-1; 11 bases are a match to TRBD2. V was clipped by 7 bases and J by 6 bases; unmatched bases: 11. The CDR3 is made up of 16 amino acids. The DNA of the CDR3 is TGTGCCAGCATCCTAGGGGGGACTAGCGGATCCAATGAGCAGTTCTTC. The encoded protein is CASILGGTSGSNEQFF.

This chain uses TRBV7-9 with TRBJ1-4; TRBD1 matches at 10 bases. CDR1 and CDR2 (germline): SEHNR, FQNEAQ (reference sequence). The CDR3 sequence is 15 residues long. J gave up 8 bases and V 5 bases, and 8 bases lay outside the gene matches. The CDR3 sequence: CASSVTGTGVEKLFF. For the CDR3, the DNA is TGTGCCAGCAGCGTTACCGGGACAGGGGTGGAAAAACTGTTTTTT.

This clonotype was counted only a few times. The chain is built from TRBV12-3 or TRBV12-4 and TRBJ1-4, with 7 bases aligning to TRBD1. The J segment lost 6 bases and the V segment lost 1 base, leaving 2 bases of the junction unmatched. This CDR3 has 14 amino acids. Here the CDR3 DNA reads TGTGCCAGCAGTTTAGGACAGGGTCATGAAAAACTGTTTTTT. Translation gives CASSLGQGHEKLFF.

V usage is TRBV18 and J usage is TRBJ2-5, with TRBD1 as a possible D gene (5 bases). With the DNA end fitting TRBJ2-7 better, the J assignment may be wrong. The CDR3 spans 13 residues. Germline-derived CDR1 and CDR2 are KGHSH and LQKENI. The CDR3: CASSPGRANEQYF. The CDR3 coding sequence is TGTGCCAGCTCACCAGGCAGGGCCAACGAGCAGTACTTC.

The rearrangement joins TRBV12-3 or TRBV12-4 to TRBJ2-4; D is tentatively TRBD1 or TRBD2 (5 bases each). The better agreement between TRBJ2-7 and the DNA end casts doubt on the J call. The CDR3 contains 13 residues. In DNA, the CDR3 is TGTGCCAGCACAGACTGGGGCGGAGGCGAGCAGTACTTC. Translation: CASTDWGGGEQYF.

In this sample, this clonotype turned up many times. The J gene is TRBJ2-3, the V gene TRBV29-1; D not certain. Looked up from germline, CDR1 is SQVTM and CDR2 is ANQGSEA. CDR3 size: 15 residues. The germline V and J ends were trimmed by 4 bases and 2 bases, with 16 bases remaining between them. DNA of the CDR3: TGCAGCGTTGTGGGAAGGCAGGCGTTCACAGATACGCAGTATTTT. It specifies CSVVGRQAFTDTQYF.

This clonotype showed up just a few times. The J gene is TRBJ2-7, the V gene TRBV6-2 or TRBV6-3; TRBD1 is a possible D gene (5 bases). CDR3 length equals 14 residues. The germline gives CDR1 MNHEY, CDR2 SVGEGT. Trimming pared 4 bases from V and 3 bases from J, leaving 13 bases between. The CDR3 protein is CASSLQGVGYEQYF. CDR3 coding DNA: TGTGCCAGCAGTTTGCAGGGTGTTGGCTACGAGCAGTACTTC.

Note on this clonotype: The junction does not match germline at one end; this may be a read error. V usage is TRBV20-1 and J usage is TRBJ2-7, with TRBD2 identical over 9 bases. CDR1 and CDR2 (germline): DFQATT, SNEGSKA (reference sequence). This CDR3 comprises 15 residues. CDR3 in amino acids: CSTRERAGGPYEQYF. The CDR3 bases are TGCAGTACTAGAGAGCGAGCGGGGGGTCCCTACGAGCAGTACTTC.

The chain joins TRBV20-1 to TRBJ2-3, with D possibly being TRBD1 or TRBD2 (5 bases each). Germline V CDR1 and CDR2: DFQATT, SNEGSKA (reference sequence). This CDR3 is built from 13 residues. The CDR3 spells CSLHPGAGDTQYF. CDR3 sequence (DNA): TGCAGCCTCCACCCTGGGGCGGGAGATACGCAGTATTTT.

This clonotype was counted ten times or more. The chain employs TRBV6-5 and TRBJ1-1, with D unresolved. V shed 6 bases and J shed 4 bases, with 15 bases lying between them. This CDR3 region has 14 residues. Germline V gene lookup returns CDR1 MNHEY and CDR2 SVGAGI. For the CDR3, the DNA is TGTGCCAGCAGCCCCAGGACTCTTGGCACTGAAGCTTTCTTT. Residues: CASSPRTLGTEAFF.

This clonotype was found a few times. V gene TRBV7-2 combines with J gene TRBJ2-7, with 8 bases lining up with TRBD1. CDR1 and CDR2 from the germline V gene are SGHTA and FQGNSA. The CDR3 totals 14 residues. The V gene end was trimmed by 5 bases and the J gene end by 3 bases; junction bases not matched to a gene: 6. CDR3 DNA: TGTGCCAGCAGCCCGCCCGACAGGGGCTACGAGCAGTACTTC. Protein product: CASSPPDRGYEQYF.

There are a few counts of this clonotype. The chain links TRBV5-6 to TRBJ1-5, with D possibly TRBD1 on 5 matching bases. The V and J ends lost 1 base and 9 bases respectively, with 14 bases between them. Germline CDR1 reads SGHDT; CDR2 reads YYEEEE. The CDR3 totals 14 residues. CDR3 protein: CASSLWGDARPQHF. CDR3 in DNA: TGTGCCAGCAGCTTGTGGGGGGACGCCCGGCCCCAGCATTTT.

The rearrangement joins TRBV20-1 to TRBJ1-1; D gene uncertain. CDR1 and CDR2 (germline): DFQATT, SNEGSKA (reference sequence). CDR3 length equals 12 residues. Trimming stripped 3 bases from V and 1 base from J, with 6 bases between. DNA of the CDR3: TGCAGTGCTAGTTGGGAGAACACTGAAGCTTTCTTT. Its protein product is CSASWENTEAFF.

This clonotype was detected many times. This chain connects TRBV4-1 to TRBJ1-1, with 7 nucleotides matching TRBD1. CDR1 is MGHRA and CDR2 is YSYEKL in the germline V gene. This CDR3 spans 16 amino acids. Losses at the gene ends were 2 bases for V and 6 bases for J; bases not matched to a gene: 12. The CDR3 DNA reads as TGCGCCAGCAGCCAAAGAATACAGGGGACCTCCGCTGAAGCTTTCTTT. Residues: CASSQRIQGTSAEAFF.

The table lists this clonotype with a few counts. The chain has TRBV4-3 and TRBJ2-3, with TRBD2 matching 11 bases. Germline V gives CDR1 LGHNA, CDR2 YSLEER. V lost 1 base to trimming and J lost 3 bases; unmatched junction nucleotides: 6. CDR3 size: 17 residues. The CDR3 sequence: CASSQVAGGQLTDTQYF. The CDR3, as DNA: TGCGCCAGCAGCCAAGTAGCGGGGGGGCAGTTAACAGATACGCAGTATTTT.

The chain's CDR3 is CSVEDGGHPRGYGYTF. CDR3 DNA: TGCAGCGTTGAAGACGGGGGACATCCTCGAGGCTATGGCTACACCTTC. The V gene is TRBV29-1, the J gene TRBJ1-2, with D perhaps TRBD1 (6 bases). The CDR3 consists of 16 residues. Germline CDR1 and CDR2: SQVTM and ANQGSEA. The V end lost 0 bases, the J end lost 4 bases, and 18 bases lay between the germline ends.

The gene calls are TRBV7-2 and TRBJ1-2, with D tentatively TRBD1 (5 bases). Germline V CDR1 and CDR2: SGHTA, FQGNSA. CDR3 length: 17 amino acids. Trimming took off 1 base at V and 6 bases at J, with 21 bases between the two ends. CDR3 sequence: CASSLVGGGFDRNGYTF. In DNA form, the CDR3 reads TGTGCCAGCAGCTTAGTTGGGGGAGGGTTCGATAGGAATGGCTACACCTTC.

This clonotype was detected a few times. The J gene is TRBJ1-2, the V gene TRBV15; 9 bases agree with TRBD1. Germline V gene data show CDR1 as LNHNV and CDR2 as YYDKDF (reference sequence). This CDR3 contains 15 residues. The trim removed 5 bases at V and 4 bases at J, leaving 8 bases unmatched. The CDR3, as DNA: TGTGCCACCAGCCGGCGACAGGGGGGGAGCTATGGCTACACCTTC. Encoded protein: CATSRRQGGSYGYTF. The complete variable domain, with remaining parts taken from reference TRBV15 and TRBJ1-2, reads DAMVIQNPRYQVTQFGKPVTLSCSQTLNHNVMYWYQQKSSQAPKLLFHYYDKDFNNEADTPDNFQSRRPNTSFCFLDIRSPGLGDTAMYLCATSRRQGGSYGYTFGSGTRLTVV.

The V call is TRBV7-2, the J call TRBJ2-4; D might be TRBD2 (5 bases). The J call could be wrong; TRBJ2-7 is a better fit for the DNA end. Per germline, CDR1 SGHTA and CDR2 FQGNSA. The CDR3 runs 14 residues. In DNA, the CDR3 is TGTGCCAGCAGCCCCCAATCGGGAAGCTACGAGCAGTACTTC. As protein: CASSPQSGSYEQYF.

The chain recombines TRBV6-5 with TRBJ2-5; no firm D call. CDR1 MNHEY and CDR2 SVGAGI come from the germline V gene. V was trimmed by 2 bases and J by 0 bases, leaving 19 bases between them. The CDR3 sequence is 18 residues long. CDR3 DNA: TGTGCCAGCAGTTACAGGTGGAACCTCGATGAGTACCAAGAGACCCAGTACTTC. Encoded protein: CASSYRWNLDEYQETQYF.